Below, 29 T cell receptor beta chains from the same sample are listed, as sequenced in a study of OX40 agonist ivuxolimab in advanced cancers. This table comes from immunoSEQ multiplex PCR, and its TCRdb copy is limited to in-frame clones, with some not included. The sample holds about 120,000 clones; 80% to 90% are singletons and the top ten take more than 0.45%. The sample was CD4+ or CD8+ T cells sorted from blood, taken in a trial of the OX40 agonist ivuxolimab. The source is an adult with an advanced solid tumor such as melanoma, head and neck, liver or kidney cancer.

The CDR3 spells CASTPRGGSSYNEQFF. DNA for the CDR3: TGTGCCAGCACCCCCCGAGGGGGGAGCTCCTACAATGAGCAGTTCTTC. The chain is built from TRBV27 and TRBJ2-1; D possibly uses TRBD1 or TRBD2 (6 bases each). Per germline, CDR1 MNHEY and CDR2 SMNVEV (reference sequence). The CDR3 extends over 16 amino acids. The ends were cut back, 7 bases at V and 0 bases at J, with 16 bases in the middle.

The chain uses TRBV7-9 and TRBJ2-3; TRBD1 aligns across 9 bases. The CDR3 sequence is 14 residues long. Germline trimming cut 3 bases from V and 4 bases from J; bases unmatched to any gene: 2. From germline, CDR1 is SEHNR and CDR2 FQNEAQ (reference sequence). Here the CDR3 reads CASSFRDRADTQYF. CDR3 DNA: TGTGCCAGCAGCTTCCGGGACAGGGCAGATACGCAGTATTTT.

The CDR3 reads CASSAAGGYNEQFF. CDR3 in DNA: TGTGCCAGCAGCGCAGCGGGGGGTTACAATGAGCAGTTCTTC. This rearrangement joins TRBV7-9 to TRBJ2-1, with 9 positions matching TRBD2. In germline, CDR1 is SEHNR, CDR2 FQNEAQ (reference sequence). This CDR3 is 14 amino acids long. With 5 bases clipped from V and 4 bases from J, the junction kept 3 bases outside the gene matches.

The sample holds a few counts of this clone. V and J are TRBV2 and TRBJ2-3; D tentatively fits TRBD1 or TRBD2 (6 bases each). CDR3 length equals 17 residues. The V gene lost 8 bases and the J gene lost 1 base, with 22 bases spanning the gap. Germline V gives CDR1 SNHLY, CDR2 FYNNEI. The CDR3 protein is CASFVGGLDSGTDTQYF. The CDR3 DNA sequence: TGTGCCAGCTTTGTTGGGGGGCTCGATAGTGGCACAGATACGCAGTATTTT. The whole variable domain, remainder taken from reference TRBV2 and TRBJ2-3, is EPEVTQTPSHQVTQMGQEVILRCVPISNHLYFYWYRQILGQKVEFLVSFYNNEISEKSEIFDDQFSVERPDGSNFTLKIRSTKLEDSAMYFCASFVGGLDSGTDTQYFGPGTRLTVL.

This clone has just a few counts. The DNA of the CDR3 is TGTGCCAGCAGGTCACAGGGCTCAACTAATGAAAAACTGTTTTTT. Translating gives CASRSQGSTNEKLFF. The rearrangement links TRBV11-2 to TRBJ1-4; D possibly corresponds to TRBD1 (6 bases). The CDR3 is 15 residues long. From germline, CDR1 is SGHAT and CDR2 FQNNGV. Trimming took off 6 bases at V and 0 bases at J, with 11 bases between the two ends.

The chain couples TRBV19 to TRBJ1-4; 7 nucleotides align to TRBD1. This CDR3 region has 15 residues. J was trimmed by 5 bases and V by 5 bases; bases with no gene match: 8. Per the germline V gene, CDR1 is LNHDA and CDR2 is SQIVND (reference sequence). CDR3 coding DNA: TGTGCCAGTAGTGACGACAGGGAGGTGAATGAAAAACTGTTTTTT. Residues: CASSDDREVNEKLFF. Full variable domain (remainder filled in from reference TRBV19 and TRBJ1-4): DGGITQSPKYLFRKEGQNVTLSCEQNLNHDAMYWYRQDPGQGLRLIYYSQIVNDFQKGDIAEGYSVSREKKESFPLTVTSAQKNPTAFYLCASSDDREVNEKLFFGSGTQLSVL.

The V gene is TRBV18, the J gene TRBJ1-2; D remains ambiguous. This CDR3 spans 13 amino acids. Germline V gene sequence: CDR1 KGHSH, CDR2 LQKENI. V lost 6 bases to trimming and J lost 4 bases, with 12 bases between them. In DNA, the CDR3 is TGTGCCAGCTCTCCTGGGTTCGGCTATGGCTACACCTTC. Protein sequence: CASSPGFGYGYTF.

The gene calls are TRBV18 and TRBJ2-2; D remains ambiguous. The CDR3 covers 14 residues. Trimming took off 2 bases at V and 0 bases at J, with 4 bases between the two ends. CDR1 is KGHSH, CDR2 LQKENI, per germline. CDR3 region: CASSPASNTGELFF. CDR3 nucleotide sequence: TGTGCCAGCTCACCAGCATCGAACACCGGGGAGCTGTTTTTT.

Only a few counts were recorded for this clone. CDR3 loop: CASSRTTGMVTEAFF. The CDR3 nucleotides are TGTGCCAGCAGCAGGACCACAGGGATGGTCACTGAAGCTTTCTTT. The chain recombines TRBV7-9 with TRBJ1-1; the D gene is possibly TRBD1 (6 bases). The CDR3 is 15 residues long. From germline, CDR1 is SEHNR and CDR2 FQNEAQ (reference sequence). V was trimmed by 5 bases and J by 4 bases, leaving 17 bases between them.

V usage is TRBV28 and J usage is TRBJ2-6; D remains unclear. V lost 6 bases and J 2 bases, leaving 14 bases between the germline ends. This CDR3 contains 16 residues. Germline V lookup: CDR1 MDHEN, CDR2 SYDVKM. The CDR3 DNA follows: TGTGCCAGCAGCACCCTCGGTACAGCTGGGGCCAACGTCCTGACTTTC. This gives the protein CASSTLGTAGANVLTF.

The chain is built from TRBV28 and TRBJ1-2, with D possibly TRBD1 on 6 matching bases. Trimming stripped 7 bases from V and 2 bases from J, with 23 bases between. Per germline, CDR1 MDHEN and CDR2 SYDVKM. This CDR3 comprises 17 residues. CDR3 nucleotide sequence: TGTGCCAGCACCAACCTAGCAGGGGCAGATAAGAACTATGGCTACACCTTC. This translates into CASTNLAGADKNYGYTF.

The gene calls are TRBV2 and TRBJ1-4; 8 nucleotides align to TRBD1. The CDR3 is 18 residues long. J gave up 0 bases and V 2 bases, and 8 bases lay outside the gene matches. Germline lookup yields CDR1 SNHLY and CDR2 FYNNEI. In DNA form, the CDR3 reads TGTGCCAGCAGTGAACGCCCAGGGGGCAGGACAACTAATGAAAAACTGTTTTTT. Amino acid sequence: CASSERPGGRTTNEKLFF.

The CDR3 DNA reads TGCGCCAGCAGTGAGTACCAGGGCACCGGGGAGCTGTTTTTT. This codes for CASSEYQGTGELFF. V gene TRBV10-1 combines with J gene TRBJ2-2; a possible D gene is TRBD1 (5 bases). V lost 1 base and J 4 bases, leaving 7 bases between the germline ends. The CDR3 sequence is 14 residues long. The germline V gene encodes CDR1 WNHNN and CDR2 SYGVQD (reference sequence).

The gene calls are TRBV18 and TRBJ1-5; D is ambiguous. The germline V and J ends were trimmed by 3 bases and 3 bases, with 9 bases remaining between them. Germline CDR1 KGHSH, CDR2 LQKENI. CDR3 size: 14 residues. The CDR3 nucleotides are TGTGCCAGCTCACCCAGCGTGAACAATCAGCCCCAGCATTTT. It specifies CASSPSVNNQPQHF.

V and J are TRBV10-3 and TRBJ1-1, with D hard to call. The CDR3 consists of 13 residues. Trimming cost V 5 bases and J 7 bases, with 14 bases left between them. Germline V gene sequence: CDR1 ENHRY, CDR2 SYGVKD. The CDR3 coding sequence is TGTGCCATCAGTTCCCCGGTCGGAGGTGAAGCTTTCTTT. Its protein is CAISSPVGGEAFF.

Only one count was recorded for this clone. The rearrangement links TRBV6-5 to TRBJ2-5; possibly TRBD2 for D (5 bases). Trimming took off 3 bases at V and 5 bases at J, with 10 bases between the two ends. Germline values: CDR1 MNHEY, CDR2 SVGAGI. This CDR3 comprises 13 residues. CDR3: CASSYSGWETQYF. The CDR3, as DNA: TGTGCCAGCAGTTATTCGGGATGGGAGACCCAGTACTTC.

The genes are TRBV4-2 and TRBJ1-1, with D unclear. The germline V and J ends were trimmed by 0 bases and 7 bases, with 9 bases remaining between them. The CDR3 runs 13 residues. Germline CDR1 LGHNA, CDR2 YNFKEQ. The CDR3 DNA follows: TGTGCCAGCAGCCAAGAACAGAAACTTGAAGCTTTCTTT. The encoded protein is CASSQEQKLEAFF.

The chain carries TRBV28 and TRBJ1-2, with 9 positions matching TRBD1. Germline CDR1 MDHEN, CDR2 SYDVKM. This CDR3 has 13 residues. V was pared by 6 bases and J by 8 bases, with 7 bases of the junction left unmatched. CDR3 nucleotides: TGTGCCAGCAGCCTCGGGGACAGGGCCGGCTACACCTTC. As protein: CASSLGDRAGYTF.

This chain connects TRBV25-1 to TRBJ1-4; D gene unclear. Germline V gives CDR1 MGHDK, CDR2 SYGVNS. The CDR3 runs to 14 residues. V was pared by 5 bases and J by 8 bases, with 15 bases between. The CDR3 sequence: CASSSAPGEEKLFF. The CDR3, as DNA: TGTGCCAGCAGTTCGGCTCCGGGAGAGGAAAAACTGTTTTTT. Filled out from reference TRBV25-1 and TRBJ1-4, the complete variable domain reads EADIYQTPRYLVIGTGKKITLECSQTMGHDKMYWYQQDPGMELHLIHYSYGVNSTEKGDLSSESTVSRIRTEHFPLTLESARPSHTSQYLCASSSAPGEEKLFFGSGTQLSVL.

The chain recombines TRBV18 with TRBJ2-7; weak D call: TRBD2 (6 bases). In germline, CDR1 is KGHSH, CDR2 LQKENI. V lost 2 bases and J 3 bases, leaving 11 bases between the germline ends. This CDR3 has 14 amino acids. As DNA, the CDR3 is TGTGCCAGCTCACCAGCCGGGAGAGACTACGAGCAGTACTTC. Translating gives CASSPAGRDYEQYF. The whole variable domain, remainder taken from reference TRBV18 and TRBJ2-7, is NAGVMQNPRHLVRRRGQEARLRCSPMKGHSHVYWYRQLPEEGLKFMVYLQKENIIDESGMPKERFSAEFPKEGPSILRIQQVVRGDSAAYFCASSPAGRDYEQYFGPGTRLTVT.

This clone was detected a few times. This chain connects TRBV4-3 to TRBJ1-2; D is undetermined. This CDR3 has 15 residues. CDR1 is LGHNA, CDR2 YSLEER, per germline. V dropped 2 bases and J dropped 2 bases, with 12 bases sitting between them. DNA of the CDR3: TGCGCCAGCAGCCAACAAATAACACCAAACTATGGCTACACCTTC. This encodes CASSQQITPNYGYTF.

The chain uses TRBV18 and TRBJ1-2; D is perhaps TRBD1 (6 bases). Deletions cut 0 bases from V and 4 bases from J, with 9 bases between. Germline V gene data show CDR1 as KGHSH and CDR2 as LQKENI. The CDR3 has 14 residues. CDR3 DNA: TGTGCCAGCTCACCACCTGCCAGGGGCTATGGCTACACCTTC. Protein product: CASSPPARGYGYTF. The full variable domain, rest sourced from reference TRBV18 and TRBJ1-2, is NAGVMQNPRHLVRRRGQEARLRCSPMKGHSHVYWYRQLPEEGLKFMVYLQKENIIDESGMPKERFSAEFPKEGPSILRIQQVVRGDSAAYFCASSPPARGYGYTFGSGTRLTVV.

The gene calls are TRBV7-2 and TRBJ1-1; D is unclear. The CDR3 spans 16 residues. Trimming took 1 base from V and 0 from J, leaving 12 bases between them. CDR1 is SGHTA, CDR2 FQGNSA, per germline. The CDR3 DNA sequence: TGTGCCAGCAGCTTAGTAGAGGGCTTGGTGAACACTGAAGCTTTCTTT. It specifies CASSLVEGLVNTEAFF.

CDR3 DNA sequence: TGCGCCAGCAGCGGGGGGAACAACAATGAGCAGTTCTTC. Amino acid sequence: CASSGGNNNEQFF. The chain links TRBV5-1 to TRBJ2-1; D might be TRBD2 (6 bases). Trimming took 4 bases from V and 5 from J, leaving 10 bases between them. CDR3 length equals 13 residues. The germline V gene has CDR1 SGHRS and CDR2 YFSETQ.

This sequence joins TRBV28 and TRBJ1-1, with D hard to call. V lost 2 bases and J 2 bases, leaving 6 bases between the germline ends. The germline V gene has CDR1 MDHEN and CDR2 SYDVKM. The CDR3 is 13 residues long. The CDR3 nucleotides are TGTGCCAGCAGTTTAAGAAGCAACACTGAAGCTTTCTTT. It codes for CASSLRSNTEAFF.

The gene calls are TRBV5-1 and TRBJ2-2; D is possibly TRBD1 (5 bases). From germline, CDR1 is SGHRS and CDR2 YFSETQ. The CDR3 extends over 15 amino acids. V was cut by 0 bases and J by 3 bases, with 9 bases left in between. The CDR3: CASSLVGADTGELFF. The DNA for the CDR3 is TGCGCCAGCAGCTTGGTAGGGGCGGACACCGGGGAGCTGTTTTTT.

The chain uses TRBV4-3 and TRBJ2-5; D not certain. CDR3 size: 13 residues. In germline, CDR1 is LGHNA, CDR2 YSLEER. V was cut by 4 bases and J by 0 bases, with 6 bases left in between. The CDR3 sequence: CASSPQHQETQYF. CDR3 nucleotides: TGCGCCAGCAGCCCCCAACACCAAGAGACCCAGTACTTC.

DNA for the CDR3: TGTGCCAGCAGGCCGACTAGCGGGGAGTACAATGAGCAGTTCTTC. Protein: CASRPTSGEYNEQFF. The J gene is TRBJ2-1, the V gene TRBV28; 11 bases agree with TRBD2. The germline V gene encodes CDR1 MDHEN and CDR2 SYDVKM. This CDR3 contains 15 residues. V lost 6 bases, J lost 4 bases, and 5 bases stayed unmatched.

The gene calls are TRBV4-3 and TRBJ1-1; D possibly corresponds to TRBD1 (6 bases). In germline, CDR1 is LGHNA, CDR2 YSLEER. Between the trimmed V and J ends, which lost 3 bases and 0 bases, there was a span of 11 bases. This CDR3 contains 15 residues. CDR3 sequence (DNA): TGCGCCAGCAGCCAGTTAACAGGGTTGAACACTGAAGCTTTCTTT. It specifies CASSQLTGLNTEAFF.